A selection of T cell receptor beta chains follows, all from one sample in a study of blood T cell repertoires in COVID-19. Measured with immunoSEQ multiplex PCR; TCRdb has only the in-frame clones, and not every one. Among roughly 66,000 clones, around 82% were seen once, and the ten largest hold approximately 6.6%. Sequenced sample: peripheral blood. These receptors came from a man aged 55 to 70 with acute or convalescent COVID-19. Both conserved end residues are part of each CDR3. The order of the fields is clone size, D gene, J gene, V gene, CDR3 protein, CDR3 DNA. D genes are given only for firm matches. Size is omitted from some rows. Given values are once, few, many or a class for expanded clones.

abundance: .
d_gene: TRBD2
j_gene: TRBJ2-5
v_gene: TRBV5-4
CDR3aa: CASSPGIGGQETQYF
CDR3nt: TGTGCCAGCAGCCCGGGCATCGGGGGGCAAGAGACCCAGTACTTC

abundance: .
d_gene: .
j_gene: TRBJ1-1
v_gene: TRBV18
CDR3aa: CASSPAENTEAFF
CDR3nt: TGTGCCAGCTCACCGGCGGAAAACACTGAAGCTTTCTTT

abundance: .
d_gene: .
j_gene: TRBJ1-5
v_gene: TRBV6-2/TRBV6-3
CDR3aa: CASSPSTIGNQPQHF
CDR3nt: TGTGCCAGCAGCCCGAGCACTATCGGCAATCAGCCCCAGCATTTT

abundance: .
d_gene: .
j_gene: TRBJ2-1
v_gene: TRBV4-3
CDR3aa: CASSQLLAYTSNEQFF
CDR3nt: TGCGCCAGCAGCCAACTGCTCGCGTATACCTCCAATGAGCAGTTCTTC

abundance: few
d_gene: .
j_gene: TRBJ1-2
v_gene: TRBV19
CDR3aa: CASSATLPANYGYTF
CDR3nt: TGTGCCAGTAGTGCGACACTTCCAGCTAACTATGGCTACACCTTC

abundance: few
d_gene: .
j_gene: TRBJ1-3
v_gene: TRBV4-2
CDR3aa: CASSQGRSGVENTIYF
CDR3nt: TGTGCCAGCAGCCAAGGGAGGTCAGGGGTCGAAAACACCATATATTTT

abundance: .
d_gene: .
j_gene: TRBJ2-3
v_gene: TRBV12-3/TRBV12-4
CDR3aa: CASSLGQGTQYF
CDR3nt: TGTGCCAGCAGTTTGGGGCAGGGTACGCAGTATTTT

abundance: .
d_gene: TRBD1
j_gene: TRBJ2-1
v_gene: TRBV5-4
CDR3aa: CASSRGTGVADEQFF
CDR3nt: TGTGCCAGCAGCAGAGGGACAGGGGTGGCCGATGAGCAGTTCTTC

abundance: .
d_gene: TRBD2
j_gene: TRBJ2-5
v_gene: TRBV9
CDR3aa: CASSFQRGRGETQYF
CDR3nt: TGTGCCAGCAGCTTCCAGCGGGGCCGAGGAGAGACCCAGTACTTC

abundance: .
d_gene: .
j_gene: TRBJ1-2
v_gene: TRBV5-5
CDR3aa: CASSPAGPPNYGYTF
CDR3nt: TGTGCCAGCAGTCCCGCAGGGCCGCCCAACTATGGCTACACCTTC

abundance: few
d_gene: TRBD1
j_gene: TRBJ2-7
v_gene: TRBV20-1
CDR3aa: CSAKQGYEQYF
CDR3nt: TGCAGTGCAAAACAGGGGTACGAGCAGTACTTC

abundance: few
d_gene: .
j_gene: TRBJ1-5
v_gene: TRBV12-3/TRBV12-4
CDR3aa: CASTRDNNQPQHF
CDR3nt: TGTGCCAGCACCCGGGACAACAATCAGCCCCAGCATTTT

abundance: .
d_gene: TRBD1
j_gene: TRBJ2-2
v_gene: TRBV6-2/TRBV6-3
CDR3aa: CASSYRDRDTGELFF
CDR3nt: TGTGCCAGCAGTTACCGGGACAGGGACACCGGGGAGCTGTTTTTT

abundance: .
d_gene: TRBD1
j_gene: TRBJ1-6
v_gene: TRBV5-4
CDR3aa: CASSVDRGNSPLHF
CDR3nt: TGTGCCAGCAGCGTCGACAGGGGGAATTCACCCCTCCACTTT

abundance: .
d_gene: .
j_gene: TRBJ1-2
v_gene: TRBV2
CDR3aa: CASSEARTGSNGYTF
CDR3nt: TGTGCCAGCAGTGAAGCGCGTACAGGGAGTAATGGCTACACCTTC